This TCR beta chain was captured in a study of cytomegalovirus exposure and HLA in healthy donors. The germline gives CDR1 SGHTA, CDR2 FQGNSA. The CDR3 has 14 residues. V was cut by 2 bases and J by 7 bases, with 11 bases left in between. Here immunoSEQ multiplex PCR was the method, and the copy in TCRdb shows in-frame clones only, minus some. The data contain 150,000 to 200,000 clones, about 80% of them singletons. The chain has TRBV7-2 and TRBJ2-2; D might be TRBD1 (6 bases). The sample comprised PBMCs. This sequence originates from a woman under 30 in good health and CMV-seropositive. CDR3: CASSLNQGIGELFF. In nucleotides, the CDR3 is TGTGCCAGCAGCTTAAACCAGGGGATCGGGGAGCTGTTTTTT.